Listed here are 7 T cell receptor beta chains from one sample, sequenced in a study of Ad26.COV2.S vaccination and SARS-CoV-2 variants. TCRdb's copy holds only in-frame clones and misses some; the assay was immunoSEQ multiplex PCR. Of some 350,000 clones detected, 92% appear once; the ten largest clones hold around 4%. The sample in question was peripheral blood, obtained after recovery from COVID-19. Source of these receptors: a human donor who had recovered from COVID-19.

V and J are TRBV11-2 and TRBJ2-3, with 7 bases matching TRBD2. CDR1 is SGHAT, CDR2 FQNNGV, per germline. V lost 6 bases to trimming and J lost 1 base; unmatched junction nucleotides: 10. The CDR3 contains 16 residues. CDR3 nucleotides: TGTGCCAGCAGTCATTGGAAAAGCGGGGGCACAGATACGCAGTATTTT. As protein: CASSHWKSGGTDTQYF.

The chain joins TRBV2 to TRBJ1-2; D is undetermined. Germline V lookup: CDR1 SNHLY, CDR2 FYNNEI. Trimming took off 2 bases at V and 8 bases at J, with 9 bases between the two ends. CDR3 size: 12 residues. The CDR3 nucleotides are TGTGCCAGCAGTGAAAACCGGCTGGGCTACACCTTC. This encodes CASSENRLGYTF.

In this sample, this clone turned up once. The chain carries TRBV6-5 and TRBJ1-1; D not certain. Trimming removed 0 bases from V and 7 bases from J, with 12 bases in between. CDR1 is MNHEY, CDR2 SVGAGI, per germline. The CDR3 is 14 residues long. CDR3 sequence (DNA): TGTGCCAGCAGTTACTCGGCTTTTGGGAATGAAGCTTTCTTT. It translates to CASSYSAFGNEAFF.

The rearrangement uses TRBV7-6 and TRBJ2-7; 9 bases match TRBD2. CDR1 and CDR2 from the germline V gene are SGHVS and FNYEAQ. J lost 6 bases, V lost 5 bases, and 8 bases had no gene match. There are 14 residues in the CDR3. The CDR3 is CASSPPGLASEQYF. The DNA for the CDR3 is TGTGCCAGCAGCCCCCCGGGACTAGCCTCCGAGCAGTACTTC.

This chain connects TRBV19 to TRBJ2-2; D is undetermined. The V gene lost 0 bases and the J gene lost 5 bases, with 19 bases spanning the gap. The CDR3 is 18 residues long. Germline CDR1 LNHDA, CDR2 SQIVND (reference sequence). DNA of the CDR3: TGTGCCAGTAGTATAGATCCTCGTGACCTAATGGGGACCGGGGAGCTGTTTTTT. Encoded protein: CASSIDPRDLMGTGELFF.

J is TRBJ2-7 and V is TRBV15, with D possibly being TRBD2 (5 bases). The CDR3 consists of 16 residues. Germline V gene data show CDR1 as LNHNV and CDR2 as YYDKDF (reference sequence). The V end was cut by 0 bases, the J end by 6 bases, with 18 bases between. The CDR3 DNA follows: TGTGCCACCAGCAGAGATCGGGGTGTGGGAGAGTCCGAGCAGTACTTC. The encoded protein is CATSRDRGVGESEQYF.

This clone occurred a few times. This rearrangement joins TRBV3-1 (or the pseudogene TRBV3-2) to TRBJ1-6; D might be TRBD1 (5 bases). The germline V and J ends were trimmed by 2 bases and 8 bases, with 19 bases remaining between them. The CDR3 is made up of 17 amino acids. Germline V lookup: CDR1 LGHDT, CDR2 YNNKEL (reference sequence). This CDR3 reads CASSQRTVGVGDSPLHF. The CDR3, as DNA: TGTGCCAGCAGCCAACGAACGGTTGGAGTGGGGGATTCACCCCTCCACTTT.